The 16 T cell receptor beta chains given below trace back to one sample, sequenced in a study of control samples from healthy donors and cancer patients. TCRdb keeps only in-frame clones here, not all; method: immunoSEQ multiplex PCR. The data show roughly 88,000 clones, with roughly 92% seen just once and 0.92% held by the top ten. Sequences were obtained from blood. These receptors all stem from a woman in her thirties in good health.

This chain joins TRBV19 and TRBJ1-6, with D unclear. Germline CDR1 reads LNHDA; CDR2 reads SQIVND (reference sequence). The length of the CDR3 is 14 residues. With 6 bases removed from V and 0 bases from J, the gap between germline ends came to 6 bases. CDR3: CASRRSSYNSPLHF. For the CDR3, the DNA is TGTGCCAGTAGAAGGAGCTCCTATAATTCACCCCTCCACTTT.

The chain carries TRBV28 and TRBJ1-5; TRBD1 might be the D (5 bases). CDR1 MDHEN and CDR2 SYDVKM come from the germline V gene. The CDR3 runs to 12 residues. V gave up 3 bases and J gave up 15 bases, with 15 bases separating them. The DNA for the CDR3 is TGTGCCAGCAGTTTCGCCCGAGAGGGACGGCATTTT. Residues: CASSFAREGRHF.

V gene TRBV19 combines with J gene TRBJ1-2; no firm D call. Germline assignment: CDR1 LNHDA and CDR2 SQIVND (reference sequence). V dropped 3 bases and J dropped 0 bases, with 8 bases sitting between them. The CDR3 extends over 14 amino acids. The CDR3 DNA is TGTGCCAGTAGTATTGGTCGGACTAACTATGGCTACACCTTC. It codes for CASSIGRTNYGYTF.

This rearrangement joins TRBV4-2 to TRBJ2-1; the D gene could be TRBD1 or TRBD2 (5 bases each). The CDR3 runs 16 residues. Trimming removed 2 bases at V and 0 bases at J, with 11 bases between. The germline V gene has CDR1 LGHNA and CDR2 YNFKEQ. CDR3 in DNA: TGTGCCAGCAGCCAAACGGGGCTCCTCTCCTACAATGAGCAGTTCTTC. Its translation: CASSQTGLLSYNEQFF.

V gene TRBV6-1 combines with J gene TRBJ2-1, with 12 bases matching TRBD2. CDR1 MNHNS and CDR2 SASEGT come from the germline V gene. The CDR3 is 16 amino acids. J lost 8 bases, V lost 4 bases, and 9 bases had no gene match. This CDR3 reads CASSAELAGGAYEQFF. The DNA of the CDR3 is TGTGCCAGCAGTGCCGAACTAGCGGGAGGCGCTTATGAGCAGTTCTTC.

The CDR3 is CASSSGQGAWEQYF. Written as DNA, the CDR3 is TGTGCCAGCAGCTCTGGACAGGGGGCATGGGAGCAGTACTTC. The V call is TRBV11-2, the J call TRBJ2-7; 11 bases are shared with TRBD1. The germline gives CDR1 SGHAT, CDR2 FQNNGV. CDR3 length equals 14 residues. V lost 4 bases, J lost 7 bases, and 6 bases stayed unmatched.

This rearrangement joins TRBV5-1 to TRBJ1-4, with D hard to call. With 3 bases removed from V and 0 bases from J, the gap between germline ends came to 6 bases. This CDR3 has 14 residues. Germline CDR1 SGHRS, CDR2 YFSETQ. The CDR3 is CASSSSATNEKLFF. DNA for the CDR3: TGCGCCAGCAGCTCCAGTGCAACTAATGAAAAACTGTTTTTT.

The chain joins TRBV9 to TRBJ2-1; a possible D gene is TRBD2 (6 bases). The germline CDR1 and CDR2 sequences are SGDLS and YYNGEE. CDR3 size: 13 residues. The V end was cut by 7 bases, the J end by 13 bases, with 21 bases between. CDR3 sequence reads: CASAGAWRESQFF. The CDR3 region has the DNA TGTGCCAGCGCCGGAGCCTGGAGGGAGTCCCAGTTCTTC.

This clone was recorded a few times. The V gene is TRBV4-1, the J gene TRBJ1-5; no definite D call. V was shortened by 0 bases and J by 2 bases, with 11 bases between the two germline ends. The germline V gene encodes CDR1 MGHRA and CDR2 YSYEKL. There are 16 residues in the CDR3. CDR3 sequence: CASSQDIQRGNQPQHF. In DNA form, the CDR3 reads TGCGCCAGCAGCCAAGATATACAGCGTGGCAATCAGCCCCAGCATTTT.

This chain joins TRBV6-2 or TRBV6-3 and TRBJ2-1, with 7 bases that match TRBD2. The length of the CDR3 is 14 residues. J gave up 5 bases and V 5 bases, and 6 bases lay outside the gene matches. Per germline, CDR1 MNHEY and CDR2 SVGEGT. For the CDR3, the DNA is TGTGCCAGCAGTGGGCGGGAGCTGAACAATGAGCAGTTCTTC. This gives the protein CASSGRELNNEQFF.

This chain uses TRBV4-1 with TRBJ1-1, with D possibly being TRBD1 (6 bases). V dropped 6 bases and J dropped 4 bases, with 21 bases sitting between them. Germline V gene lookup returns CDR1 MGHRA and CDR2 YSYEKL. The CDR3 length is 16 residues. This CDR3 is CASRHLVKRGFTEAFF. CDR3 coding DNA: TGCGCCAGCAGGCACCTAGTAAAGAGGGGGTTCACTGAAGCTTTCTTT.

The J gene is TRBJ1-2, the V gene TRBV11-2; 10 positions agree with TRBD1. The CDR3 is 13 residues long. Per germline, CDR1 SGHAT and CDR2 FQNNGV. Trimming took 5 bases from V and 8 from J; bases not matched to a gene: 5. The CDR3: CASSLDRGRGYTF. The DNA of the CDR3 is TGTGCCAGCAGCCTCGACAGGGGGCGCGGCTACACCTTC.

This clone is large in the sample. The gene calls are TRBV24-1 and TRBJ2-7; 11 nucleotides line up with TRBD2. The CDR3 sequence is 14 residues long. CDR1 is KGHDR and CDR2 is SFDVKD in the germline V gene. The V and J ends lost 4 bases and 3 bases, in that order; junction bases with no gene match: 1. CDR3 DNA: TGTGCCACCAGTGACGGGACTAGCGGCTACGAGCAGTACTTC. This translates into CATSDGTSGYEQYF.

The V gene is TRBV19, the J gene TRBJ2-2; D call uncertain. The CDR3 consists of 14 residues. Trimming removed 8 bases from V and 1 base from J, with 11 bases in between. Germline CDR1 reads LNHDA; CDR2 reads SQIVND (reference sequence). The CDR3 region is CASPRVLNTGELFF. The DNA for the CDR3 is TGTGCCAGTCCCCGGGTCCTGAACACCGGGGAGCTGTTTTTT.

The J gene is TRBJ2-7, the V gene TRBV9, with TRBD2 matching over 7 bases. The CDR3 has 14 amino acids. The germline CDR1 and CDR2 sequences are SGDLS and YYNGEE. V trimming: 3 bases; J trimming: 2 bases; junction bases outside the gene matches: 5. The CDR3: CASSETSRPYEQYF. In nucleotides, the CDR3 is TGTGCCAGCAGCGAGACTAGCCGGCCCTACGAGCAGTACTTC.

This sequence joins TRBV7-9 and TRBJ2-1; no definite D call. CDR3 length: 14 amino acids. The germline gives CDR1 SEHNR, CDR2 FQNEAQ (reference sequence). Trimming removed 3 bases at V and 7 bases at J, with 13 bases between. CDR3 protein: CASSFSISMNEQFF. The CDR3 DNA reads as TGTGCCAGCAGCTTCTCTATTAGTATGAATGAGCAGTTCTTC. Based on the CDR3 plus reference TRBV7-9 and TRBJ2-1, the full variable domain is DTGVSQNPRHKITKRGQNVTFRCDPISEHNRLYWYRQTLGQGPEFLTYFQNEAQLEKSRLLSDRFSAERPKGSFSTLEIQRTEQGDSAMYLCASSFSISMNEQFFGPGTRLTVL.